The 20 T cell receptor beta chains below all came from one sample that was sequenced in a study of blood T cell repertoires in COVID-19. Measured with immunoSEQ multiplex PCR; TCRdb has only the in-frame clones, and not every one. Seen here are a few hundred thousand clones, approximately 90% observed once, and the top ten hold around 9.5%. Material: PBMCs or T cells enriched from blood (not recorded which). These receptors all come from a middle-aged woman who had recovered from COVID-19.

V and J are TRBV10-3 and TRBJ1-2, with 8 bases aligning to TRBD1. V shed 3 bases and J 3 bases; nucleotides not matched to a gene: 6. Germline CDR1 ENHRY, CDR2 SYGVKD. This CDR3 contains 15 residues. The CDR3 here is CAISDQGASDYGYTF. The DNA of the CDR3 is TGTGCCATCAGTGATCAGGGGGCGTCCGACTATGGCTACACCTTC.

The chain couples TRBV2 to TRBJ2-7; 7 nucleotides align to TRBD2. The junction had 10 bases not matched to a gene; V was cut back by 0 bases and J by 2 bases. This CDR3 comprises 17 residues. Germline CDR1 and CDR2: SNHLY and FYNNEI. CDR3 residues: CASSEANYIGGTYEQYF. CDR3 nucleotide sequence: TGTGCCAGCAGTGAAGCTAATTACATCGGGGGGACCTACGAGCAGTACTTC.

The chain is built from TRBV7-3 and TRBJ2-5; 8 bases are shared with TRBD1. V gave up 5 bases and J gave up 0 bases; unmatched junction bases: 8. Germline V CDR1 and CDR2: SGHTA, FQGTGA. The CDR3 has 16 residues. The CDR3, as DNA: TGTGCCAGCAGCCCGACAGGGGTTCCGTACCAAGAGACCCAGTACTTC. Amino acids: CASSPTGVPYQETQYF.

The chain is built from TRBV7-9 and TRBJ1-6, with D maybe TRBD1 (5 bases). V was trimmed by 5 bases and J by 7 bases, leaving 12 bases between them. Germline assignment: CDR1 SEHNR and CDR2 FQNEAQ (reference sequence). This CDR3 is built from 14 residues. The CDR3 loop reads CASSANRGNSPLHF. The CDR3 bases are TGTGCCAGCAGCGCAAACCGGGGGAATTCACCCCTCCACTTT.

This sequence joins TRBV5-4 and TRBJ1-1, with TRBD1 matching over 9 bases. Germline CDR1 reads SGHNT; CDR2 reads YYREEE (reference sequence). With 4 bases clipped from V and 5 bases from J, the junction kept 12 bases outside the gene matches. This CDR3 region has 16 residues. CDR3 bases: TGTGCCAGCAGCGGAAAAGACAGGGGGACGAATACTGAAGCTTTCTTT. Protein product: CASSGKDRGTNTEAFF. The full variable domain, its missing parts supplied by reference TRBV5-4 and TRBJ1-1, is ETGVTQSPTHLIKTRGQQVTLRCSSQSGHNTVSWYQQALGQGPQFIFQYYREEENGRGNFPPRFSGLQFPNYSSELNVNALELDDSALYLCASSGKDRGTNTEAFFGQGTRLTVV.

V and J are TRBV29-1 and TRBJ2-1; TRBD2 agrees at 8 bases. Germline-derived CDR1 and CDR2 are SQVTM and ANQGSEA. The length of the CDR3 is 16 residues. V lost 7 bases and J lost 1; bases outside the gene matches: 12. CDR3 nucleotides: TGCAGCGCGGCGATCGGGAGGGCCTCTTCCTACAATGAGCAGTTCTTC. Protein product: CSAAIGRASSYNEQFF.

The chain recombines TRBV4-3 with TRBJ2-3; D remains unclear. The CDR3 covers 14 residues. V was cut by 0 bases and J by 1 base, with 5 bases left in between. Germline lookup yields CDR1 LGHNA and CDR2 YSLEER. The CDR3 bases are TGCGCCAGCAGCCAAGAGGCTCGCACAGATACGCAGTATTTT. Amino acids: CASSQEARTDTQYF.

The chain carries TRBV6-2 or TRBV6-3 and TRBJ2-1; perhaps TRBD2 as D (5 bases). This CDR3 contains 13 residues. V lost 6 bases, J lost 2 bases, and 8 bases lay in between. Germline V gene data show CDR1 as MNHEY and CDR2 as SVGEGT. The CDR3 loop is CASSLGAYNEQFF. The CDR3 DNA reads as TGTGCCAGCAGCTTGGGAGCCTACAATGAGCAGTTCTTC.

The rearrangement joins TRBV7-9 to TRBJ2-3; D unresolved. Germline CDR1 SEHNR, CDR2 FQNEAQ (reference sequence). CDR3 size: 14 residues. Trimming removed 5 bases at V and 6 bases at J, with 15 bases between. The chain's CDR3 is CASSLNLKEDTQYF. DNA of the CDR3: TGTGCCAGCAGCCTTAACCTGAAGGAGGATACGCAGTATTTT.

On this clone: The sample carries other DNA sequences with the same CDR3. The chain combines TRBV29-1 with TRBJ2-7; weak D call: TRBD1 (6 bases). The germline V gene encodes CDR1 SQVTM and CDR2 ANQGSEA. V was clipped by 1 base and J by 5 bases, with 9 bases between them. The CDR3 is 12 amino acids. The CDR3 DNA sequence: TGCAGCGTTGAAGGACAGGCGGACGAGCAGTACTTC. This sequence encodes CSVEGQADEQYF.

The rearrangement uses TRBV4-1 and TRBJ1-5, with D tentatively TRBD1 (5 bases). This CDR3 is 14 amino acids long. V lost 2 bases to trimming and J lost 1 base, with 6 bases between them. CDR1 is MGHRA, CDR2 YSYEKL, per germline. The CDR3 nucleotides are TGCGCCAGCAGCCAACAGGGCAGCAATCAGCCCCAGCATTTT. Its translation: CASSQQGSNQPQHF.

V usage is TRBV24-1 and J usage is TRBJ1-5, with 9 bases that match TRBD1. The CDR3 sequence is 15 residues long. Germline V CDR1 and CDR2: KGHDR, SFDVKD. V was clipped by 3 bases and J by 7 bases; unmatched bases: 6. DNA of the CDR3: TGTGCCACCAGTGATCTCGGACAGGGGAGGCAGCCCCAGCATTTT. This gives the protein CATSDLGQGRQPQHF.

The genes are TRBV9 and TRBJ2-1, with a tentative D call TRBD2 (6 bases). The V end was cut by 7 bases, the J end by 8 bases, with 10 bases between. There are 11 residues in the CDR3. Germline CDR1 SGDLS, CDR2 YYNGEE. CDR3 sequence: CASGWGDEQFF. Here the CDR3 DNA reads TGTGCCAGCGGGTGGGGGGATGAGCAGTTCTTC.

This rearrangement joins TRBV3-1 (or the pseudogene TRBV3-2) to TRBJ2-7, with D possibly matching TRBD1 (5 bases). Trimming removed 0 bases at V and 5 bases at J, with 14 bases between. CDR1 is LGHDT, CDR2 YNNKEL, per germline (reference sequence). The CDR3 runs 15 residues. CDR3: CASSQEVRAPDEQYF. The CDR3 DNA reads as TGTGCCAGCAGCCAAGAGGTCAGGGCGCCTGACGAGCAGTACTTC.

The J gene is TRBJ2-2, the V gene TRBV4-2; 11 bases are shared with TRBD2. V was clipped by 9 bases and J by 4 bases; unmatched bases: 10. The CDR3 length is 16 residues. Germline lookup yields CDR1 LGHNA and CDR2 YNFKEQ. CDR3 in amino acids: CASHTSGLAATGELFF. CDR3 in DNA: TGTGCCAGTCATACTTCGGGACTAGCGGCCACCGGGGAGCTGTTTTTT.

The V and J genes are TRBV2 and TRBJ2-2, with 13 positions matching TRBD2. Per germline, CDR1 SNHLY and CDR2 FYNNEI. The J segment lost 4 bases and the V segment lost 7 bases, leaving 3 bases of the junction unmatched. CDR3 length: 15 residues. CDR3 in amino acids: CASTGTSGTTGELFF. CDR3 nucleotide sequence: TGTGCCAGCACTGGGACTAGCGGGACCACCGGGGAGCTGTTTTTT.

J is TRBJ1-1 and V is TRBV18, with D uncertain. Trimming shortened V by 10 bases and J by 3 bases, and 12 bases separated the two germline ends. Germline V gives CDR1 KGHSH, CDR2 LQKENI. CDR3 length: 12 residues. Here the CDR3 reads CATRPLDTEAFF. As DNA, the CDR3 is TGTGCCACCCGTCCCCTCGACACTGAAGCTTTCTTT.

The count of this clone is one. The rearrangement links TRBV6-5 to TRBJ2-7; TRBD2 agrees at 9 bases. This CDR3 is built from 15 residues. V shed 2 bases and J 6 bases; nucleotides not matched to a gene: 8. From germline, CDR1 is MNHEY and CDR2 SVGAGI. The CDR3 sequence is CASSYPKGSGGEQYF. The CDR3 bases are TGTGCCAGCAGTTACCCGAAAGGTAGCGGGGGCGAGCAGTACTTC.

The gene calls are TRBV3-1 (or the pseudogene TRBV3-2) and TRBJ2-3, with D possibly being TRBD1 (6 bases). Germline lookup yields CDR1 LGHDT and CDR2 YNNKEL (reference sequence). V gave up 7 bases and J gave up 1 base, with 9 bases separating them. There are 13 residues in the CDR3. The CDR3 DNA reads TGTGCCAGCACCTCAGGGGGCACAGATACGCAGTATTTT. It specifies CASTSGGTDTQYF.

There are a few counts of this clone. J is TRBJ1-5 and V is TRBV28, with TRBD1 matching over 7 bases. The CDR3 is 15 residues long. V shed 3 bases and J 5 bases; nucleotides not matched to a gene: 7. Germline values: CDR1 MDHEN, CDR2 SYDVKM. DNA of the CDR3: TGTGCCAGCAGTTTTGGAGGAACAGGGGATCAGCCCCAGCATTTT. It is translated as CASSFGGTGDQPQHF.